The 16 T cell receptor beta chains presented below share a single source sample, sequenced in a study of T cells in Graves' hyperthyroidism and ophthalmopathy. Regions amplified from RNA transcripts were the TCR beta CDR3 regions. The HTBI set primed first-round TCR CDR3 RT-PCR. TCRdb re-called the multiplex PCR reads with MiXCR, one entry per CDR3 protein. Altogether hundreds of thousands of distinct CDR3 sequences are present, over 12% being singletons, with the ten largest covering 3.5% to 4.5%. Material for sequencing was blood. These TCRs come from a woman aged 35 to 49 with Graves' ophthalmopathy.

The sample holds many counts of this clonotype. The CDR3 region is CASSYRNGDIAGGPEETQYF. CDR3 DNA: TGTGCCAGCAGCTACCGCAACGGCGATATAGCGGGAGGGCCGGAAGAGACCCAGTACTTC. The rearrangement links TRBV6-2 or TRBV6-3 to TRBJ2-5; 11 bases are a match to TRBD2. The CDR3 has 20 amino acids. J lost 3 bases, V lost 6 bases, and 21 bases had no gene match. Germline V lookup: CDR1 MNHEY, CDR2 SVGEGT.

This clonotype was seen at least ten times. The rearrangement uses TRBV20-1 and TRBJ2-2; D is possibly TRBD2 (5 bases). The CDR3 is 15 amino acids. Germline CDR1 reads DFQATT; CDR2 reads SNEGSKA (reference sequence). V lost 0 bases to trimming and J lost 5 bases, with 13 bases between them. The CDR3 region has the DNA TGCAGTGCTAGAGAGGAGGCTAGTTGGACCGGGGAGCTGTTTTTT. It specifies CSAREEASWTGELFF.

There are many counts of this clonotype. The V gene is TRBV29-1, the J gene TRBJ2-7; D might be TRBD1 or TRBD2, each matching 5 bases. The CDR3 covers 13 residues. CDR1 is SQVTM, CDR2 ANQGSEA, per germline. V lost 4 bases, J lost 7 bases, and 17 bases lay in between. For the CDR3, the DNA is TGCAGCGTTGGAGGGACGTCCCTAGGGGAGCAGTACTTC. Its translation: CSVGGTSLGEQYF.

V gene TRBV30 combines with J gene TRBJ2-7; D might be TRBD2 (6 bases). The germline V gene encodes CDR1 GTSNPN and CDR2 SVGIG (reference sequence). With 8 bases removed from V and 0 bases from J, the gap between germline ends came to 17 bases. CDR3 length: 14 amino acids. Here the CDR3 DNA reads TGTGCCCAAAGCGAGGCGGGAAGCTCCTACGAGCAGTACTTC. Translated, it gives CAQSEAGSSYEQYF.

This chain uses TRBV4-1 with TRBJ1-5; no firm D call. Germline loops: CDR1 MGHRA, CDR2 YSYEKL. The V gene lost 4 bases and the J gene lost 0 bases, with 10 bases spanning the gap. This CDR3 region has 15 residues. The CDR3 DNA reads as TGCGCCAGCAGCCCGGGAGAGCATAGCAATCAGCCCCAGCATTTT. Its translation is CASSPGEHSNQPQHF.

This clonotype was recorded a few times. The V call is TRBV11-1, the J call TRBJ2-5; 7 nucleotides agree with TRBD1. Germline CDR1 is SGHAT and CDR2 is FQDESV (reference sequence). V shed 0 bases and J 2 bases; nucleotides not matched to a gene: 9. The CDR3 has 17 amino acids. CDR3 in DNA: TGTGCCAGCAGCTTAGCGCAAGACAGGGTATCGCAAGAGACCCAGTACTTC. It yields the protein CASSLAQDRVSQETQYF.

In its sample, this clonotype was seen many times. The V call is TRBV19, the J call TRBJ1-5; D call uncertain. V lost 6 bases, J lost 3 bases, and 12 bases lay in between. Germline V CDR1 and CDR2: LNHDA, SQIVND (reference sequence). The CDR3 loop spans 14 amino acids. The CDR3 here is CASSTDGVNQPQHF. In DNA form, the CDR3 reads TGTGCCAGTAGCACCGACGGCGTCAATCAGCCCCAGCATTTT.

This clonotype was counted at least ten times. This sequence joins TRBV6-2 or TRBV6-3 and TRBJ2-7; D is possibly TRBD1 (5 bases). Germline CDR1 and CDR2: MNHEY and SVGEGT. The CDR3 totals 14 residues. V was clipped by 7 bases and J by 3 bases, with 16 bases between them. CDR3 region: CASTIAGHLYEQYF. The DNA for the CDR3 is TGTGCCAGCACGATCGCCGGACACCTCTACGAGCAGTACTTC.

This clonotype was observed at least ten times. DNA of the CDR3: TGTGCCATCCGGACTAGCGAGCTTTCCTACGAGCAGTACTTC. This encodes CAIRTSELSYEQYF. The V call is TRBV6-1, the J call TRBJ2-7; 9 bases fit TRBD2. Per the germline V gene, CDR1 is MNHNS and CDR2 is SASEGT. Germline trimming cut 10 bases from V and 1 base from J; bases unmatched to any gene: 8. The CDR3 consists of 14 residues.

This clonotype was counted between two and nine times. This chain links TRBV20-1 with TRBJ2-5; D is uncertain. This CDR3 comprises 15 residues. CDR1 is DFQATT and CDR2 is SNEGSKA in the germline V gene (reference sequence). Trimming left V 6 bases short and J 0 bases short, with 17 bases between. DNA of the CDR3: TGCAGTGCGAACCCCTCGCTTGGGGACCAAGAGACCCAGTACTTC. Translation gives CSANPSLGDQETQYF.

The sample holds one count of this clonotype. V usage is TRBV30 and J usage is TRBJ2-7; the D gene is possibly TRBD2 (5 bases). The CDR3 length is 13 residues. Trimming took 2 bases from V and 3 from J, leaving 11 bases between them. Germline CDR1 reads GTSNPN; CDR2 reads SVGIG (reference sequence). This chain's CDR3 is CAWSTGNGYEQYF. The CDR3 bases are TGTGCCTGGAGTACCGGGAATGGCTACGAGCAGTACTTC.

This clonotype has at least ten counts. The chain links TRBV29-1 to TRBJ1-2; TRBD1 agrees at 9 bases. CDR1 and CDR2 from the germline V gene are SQVTM and ANQGSEA. Trimming cost V 3 bases and J 4 bases; bases outside gene matches: 6. This CDR3 is 14 amino acids long. The CDR3 sequence: CSVDRTGDGYGYTF. The CDR3 bases are TGCAGCGTTGATAGGACAGGGGATGGCTATGGCTACACCTTC.

This clonotype was seen a few times. The chain links TRBV12-5 to TRBJ1-1; D remains unclear. Germline assignment: CDR1 LGHNT and CDR2 FRNRAP. Trimming left V 0 bases short and J 1 base short, with 12 bases between. The CDR3 runs 16 residues. DNA for the CDR3: TGTGCTAGTGGTTTGGTACTGGGCAGATCGAACACTGAAGCTTTCTTT. It translates to CASGLVLGRSNTEAFF. The complete variable domain, with remaining parts taken from reference TRBV12-5 and TRBJ1-1, reads DARVTQTPRHKVTEMGQEVTMRCQPILGHNTVFWYRQTMMQGLELLAYFRNRAPLDDSGMPKDRFSAEMPDATLATLKIQPSEPRDSAVYFCASGLVLGRSNTEAFFGQGTRLTVV.

This sequence joins TRBV6-5 and TRBJ1-2; D not certain. V lost 8 bases and J lost 4, with 14 bases in between. The CDR3 is 13 amino acids. The V gene's germline CDR1 is MNHEY and CDR2 SVGAGI. CDR3 residues: CASGLREGYGYTF. The CDR3 DNA is TGTGCCAGCGGTTTACGGGAGGGCTATGGCTACACCTTC.

The chain links TRBV18 to TRBJ2-7; a weak D match, TRBD1 (7 bases). This CDR3 comprises 14 residues. The germline V gene encodes CDR1 KGHSH and CDR2 LQKENI. Trimming removed 8 bases from V and 2 bases from J, with 16 bases in between. The CDR3 spells CASAGGSGPYEQYF. For the CDR3, the DNA is TGTGCCAGCGCAGGGGGGTCAGGCCCCTACGAGCAGTACTTC. The variable domain in full, completed from reference TRBV18 and TRBJ2-7, reads NAGVMQNPRHLVRRRGQEARLRCSPMKGHSHVYWYRQLPEEGLKFMVYLQKENIIDESGMPKERFSAEFPKEGPSILRIQQVVRGDSAAYFCASAGGSGPYEQYFGPGTRLTVT.

This clonotype showed up many times. The rearrangement uses TRBV20-1 and TRBJ2-7, with 9 bases identical to TRBD1. CDR3 size: 14 residues. J was trimmed by 2 bases and V by 3 bases; bases with no gene match: 5. Germline V gives CDR1 DFQATT, CDR2 SNEGSKA (reference sequence). Here the CDR3 reads CSARGQGSAYEQYF. CDR3 nucleotides: TGCAGTGCTAGGGGACAGGGTTCGGCCTACGAGCAGTACTTC.